This T cell receptor (beta chain) was identified during a study of shared clonotypes between healthy human individuals (dated by TCRdb to 2020 to 2021). Some background on the complete study: The cohort comprised a couple of women and a few men aged 18 to 49 years. For each donor, CD4 naive and CD4 memory were each run on three plates, CD8 naive on two plates, and CD8 memory on one plate. To estimate repertoire size and how much clonotype sharing occurs between individuals, the study deeply sequenced the blood TCR repertoires of a handful of healthy adults. To increase sequencing depth and limit assay-specific biases, different laboratories used diverse techniques to prepare libraries and sequence TCR repertoires. Each donor's leukapheresis produced roughly between about 0.9 and 9.5 billion PBMCs.

For the CD8 naive samples, CD45RO-negative cells were positively selected for CCR7, yielding a CD45RA+CCR7+ population from which TemRA cells were excluded. The donors were healthy, HIV-negative adults who had no recently reported acute infections or vaccinations. Only Caucasian adults living in Nashville, Tennessee, USA were represented among the donors. Blood was obtained by leukapheresis, after which PBMCs were separated by Ficoll-Histopaque density gradient centrifugation and cryopreserved in liquid nitrogen vapor phase. Analytical flow cytometry was used to check the purity and quantity of every magnetically sorted T cell population. From each sorted fraction, genomic DNA was isolated and quantified by UV absorbance on a Nanodrop 2000c. The paper's findings and limits, for the study overall: Estimated clonotype richness was generally larger for naive than for memory subsets. Sharing across several donors was observed for roughly 5% of naive CD4, around 3.5% of naive CD8, 2% to 2.5% of memory CD4, and over 0.3% of memory CD8 clonotypes. Even with the large sequencing depth, rarefaction of the sorted-subset datasets indicated that sequencing was incomplete. The small number of donors limited the genetic and exposure-history diversity represented. Only blood was sampled, and tissue TCR repertoires likely differ from those in blood. Pairwise subsampling led to the expectation that sequencing depth would affect the degree of clonotype sharing among donors. Clonotypes shared by all four sorted-subset donors showed higher generation probabilities than non-shared clonotypes.

This clone was counted a single time. There is no known antigen for this receptor. No qualities accompany the bases; no much larger clone lies one base away. Using the deep immunoSEQ assay, TCR CDR3 regions were amplified from genomic DNA by multiplex PCR. Extracted genomic DNA from each cell subset was spread evenly across all wells of several immunoSEQ 96-well plates, with each plate serving as a replicate. Each replicate PCR for sorted subsets received roughly 0.2 ug genomic DNA, equal to around 32,000 T cell genomes. Purified libraries were quantified with a Qubit 3.0 fluorometer, sized on a Bioanalyzer 2100, and re-quantified with the KAPA Library Quantification kit. Each immunoSEQ 96-well plate was sequenced on its own single-read 150-cycle Illumina NextSeq 550 flow cell. In the source study's methods: The immunoSEQ output contained only junctional sequences without quality scores, so filtering could not match that applied to full-length reads. To assign V/J genes and CDR3, sequences were annotated using PyIR, a Python wrapper for IgBLAST v1.9, with IMGT germline references. Reads were filtered out if the reads had weak V/J assignments (E-value above 1e-6), no CDR3, stop codons, out-of-frame junctions, or ambiguous translated residues. V3J clonotypes were defined as sequences sharing the same inferred V gene, J gene, and CDR3 amino acid sequence. To compute the percentage overlap between repertoires, the number of shared unique clonotypes was divided by the size of the smaller repertoire. RTK rarefaction, the Chao1 estimator, and Recon v2.1 estimates of unobserved clonotypes were used to assess repertoire richness. For all TCRbeta clonotypes obtained by the gDNA method from four donors, generation probabilities were computed with OLGA. This immuneACCESS table, as held by TCRdb, lists in-frame sequences with V and J called but not all clones. Of the missing ones, under half trace to an unresolved V gene in checked studies; the others have no known cause. The V and J calls and clone size are taken from that table; D and trimming were inferred from the DNA. Within this sample are 630,000 or so clones, with about 98% of them counted one time only. 0.3% of the sample rests with the top ten.

This TCR derives from a man aged 30 to 45 in good health. The sample consisted of naive CD8+ T cells sorted from blood. The cell subset or site label of this sample denotes: CD45RA+CCR7+.

The CDR3 has the sequence CASSSRQTYQETQYF. The sequence in DNA is TGTGCCAGCAGTTCCCGCCAAACGTACCAAGAGACCCAGTACTTC. The rearranged segments are TRBV27 and TRBJ2-5; the D gene lacks a confident call. CDR1 and CDR2 were assigned from the germline V gene (reference sequence) as MNHEY and SMNVEV. From the cysteine through the phenylalanine, the CDR3 covers 15 amino acids. The only DNA kept is the CDR3, 45 bases in frame from the first base. The junction carries 12 bases between V and J, which are trimmed by 4 bases and 0 bases respectively.